Each of the 20 T cell receptor beta chains below was sequenced from the same sample in a study of identical twins (dated by TCRdb to the mid-2010s). The library was generated by 5' RACE. For sequencing, an Illumina HiSeq 2000 was employed. TCRdb trimmed the raw reads at Q25, called clones with MiXCR and kept productive beta chains. Identical CDR3 proteins give one entry, which carries the most common genes and DNA. Counted in this sample were around 140,000 distinct CDR3 sequences; roughly 3.5% of them appeared once. 8.1% of the sample belongs to the ten largest clones. The sequencing sample was made of memory T cells sorted from blood. The cell subset or site label, as the study defines it: CD45RO+ enriched T cells. These receptors were obtained from a man between 18 and 35 years old in good health.

The chain combines TRBV3-1 with TRBJ2-3; TRBD2 might be the D (6 bases). The CDR3 is made up of 17 amino acids. CDR1 LGHDT and CDR2 YNNKEL come from the germline V gene (reference sequence). V was pared by 0 bases and J by 0 bases, with 13 bases between. The CDR3 loop reads CASSQERGGISTDTQYF. For the CDR3, the DNA is TGTGCCAGCAGCCAAGAAAGAGGCGGGATTAGCACAGATACGCAGTATTTT.

Ten or more counts support this clonotype. The V gene is TRBV7-9, the J gene TRBJ2-1, with 7 bases matching TRBD2. V lost 0 bases and J lost 6; bases outside the gene matches: 5. Looked up from germline, CDR1 is SEHNR and CDR2 is FQNEAQ (reference sequence). The CDR3 totals 15 residues. CDR3 region: CASSLAAGVGNEQFF. CDR3 coding DNA: TGTGCCAGCAGCTTAGCCGCGGGAGTGGGCAATGAGCAGTTCTTC.

This clonotype appeared many times. The rearrangement links TRBV29-1 to TRBJ2-7, with TRBD2 matching 8 bases. With 7 bases clipped from V and 4 bases from J, the junction kept 6 bases outside the gene matches. The CDR3 has 12 residues. In germline, CDR1 is SQVTM, CDR2 ANQGSEA. This CDR3 reads CSGGLAGYEQYF. CDR3 coding DNA: TGCAGCGGTGGACTAGCAGGGTACGAGCAGTACTTC.

Many counts were recorded for this clonotype. The genes are TRBV5-1 and TRBJ2-3, with D possibly TRBD2 on 6 matching bases. CDR1 is SGHRS, CDR2 YFSETQ, per germline. Trimming left V 4 bases short and J 0 bases short, with 9 bases between. The CDR3 contains 14 residues. The CDR3 reads CASSVTRSTDTQYF. The CDR3 coding sequence is TGCGCCAGCAGCGTGACTAGGAGCACAGATACGCAGTATTTT.

This clonotype was observed many times. V gene TRBV12-3 or TRBV12-4 combines with J gene TRBJ1-2; D perhaps matches TRBD1 (6 bases). This CDR3 has 12 amino acids. V lost 5 bases to trimming and J lost 8 bases, with 12 bases between them. CDR3 region: CASSDTGLGYTF. The CDR3 coding sequence is TGTGCCAGCAGTGATACAGGGTTGGGCTACACCTTC.

In its sample, this clonotype was seen many times. The chain has TRBV12-3 or TRBV12-4 and TRBJ1-2; D is perhaps TRBD1 (6 bases). Trimming pared 6 bases from V and 4 bases from J, leaving 12 bases between. The CDR3 contains 13 residues. The chain's CDR3 is CASSLDSTYGYTF. In DNA, the CDR3 is TGTGCCAGCAGCCTGGACAGCACCTATGGCTACACCTTC.

This clonotype has a count of ten or more. The chain joins TRBV3-1 to TRBJ2-1; D remains unclear. The germline CDR1 and CDR2 sequences are LGHDT and YNNKEL (reference sequence). The CDR3 has 13 residues. V lost 0 bases and J 9 bases, leaving 9 bases between the germline ends. The CDR3 DNA is TGTGCCAGCAGCCAAGAACTTTCCGGTGAGCAGTTCTTC. It translates to CASSQELSGEQFF.

This clonotype was counted at least ten times. The gene calls are TRBV20-1 and TRBJ2-3; 11 positions match TRBD2. The CDR3 runs to 14 residues. Germline CDR1 and CDR2: DFQATT and SNEGSKA (reference sequence). The trim removed 6 bases at V and 2 bases at J, leaving 4 bases unmatched. The CDR3 sequence: CSATGLAATDTQYF. DNA for the CDR3: TGCAGTGCCACGGGACTAGCGGCCACAGATACGCAGTATTTT.

This clonotype was counted ten times or more. J is TRBJ1-6 and V is TRBV7-2, with D possibly matching TRBD1 (5 bases). Germline V lookup: CDR1 SGHTA, CDR2 FQGNSA. Trimming stripped 4 bases from V and 10 bases from J, with 8 bases between. The CDR3 is 12 residues long. In DNA form, the CDR3 reads TGTGCCAGCAGCTGGGGGATATCACCCCTCCACTTT. The encoded protein is CASSWGISPLHF. The full variable domain, rest sourced from reference TRBV7-2 and TRBJ1-6, is GAGVSQSPSNKVTEKGKDVELRCDPISGHTALYWYRQSLGQGLEFLIYFQGNSAPDKSGLPSDRFSAERTGGSVSTLTIQRTQQEDSAVYLCASSWGISPLHFGNGTRLTVT.

This clonotype was seen ten or more times. The chain combines TRBV28 with TRBJ2-7, with D unresolved. Germline V gene sequence: CDR1 MDHEN, CDR2 SYDVKM. V lost 3 bases and J lost 5, with 2 bases in between. The CDR3 extends over 10 amino acids. The chain's CDR3 is CASSLDEQYF. DNA for the CDR3: TGTGCCAGCAGTTTGGACGAGCAGTACTTC.

This clonotype was picked up many times. V usage is TRBV4-2 and J usage is TRBJ2-1; 12 bases are shared with TRBD2. CDR1 and CDR2 (germline): LGHNA, YNFKEQ. The CDR3 has 17 residues. Trimming removed 1 base from V and 2 bases from J; junction bases left unmatched: 3. In nucleotides, the CDR3 is TGTGCCAGCAGCCAAGGACTAGCGGGAGCTGCCTACAATGAGCAGTTCTTC. Residues: CASSQGLAGAAYNEQFF.

This clonotype came up many times. As DNA, the CDR3 is TGTGCCAGCAGTTCACGACTAGCGGGGGGAACCGGGGAGCTGTTTTTT. Translated, it gives CASSSRLAGGTGELFF. The chain carries TRBV6-5 and TRBJ2-2; 13 bases are shared with TRBD2. The trim removed 4 bases at V and 5 bases at J, leaving 4 bases unmatched. The CDR3 sequence is 16 residues long. Germline V gives CDR1 MNHEY, CDR2 SVGAGI.

This clonotype was seen ten or more times. This rearrangement joins TRBV18 to TRBJ2-1, with D possibly matching TRBD2 (6 bases). Trimming pared 3 bases from V and 4 bases from J, leaving 13 bases between. Germline values: CDR1 KGHSH, CDR2 LQKENI. CDR3 size: 15 residues. CDR3 sequence: CASSPDSGAYNEQFF. For the CDR3, the DNA is TGTGCCAGCTCACCCGATAGCGGAGCTTACAATGAGCAGTTCTTC. Supplemented by reference TRBV18 and TRBJ2-1, the full variable domain reads NAGVMQNPRHLVRRRGQEARLRCSPMKGHSHVYWYRQLPEEGLKFMVYLQKENIIDESGMPKERFSAEFPKEGPSILRIQQVVRGDSAAYFCASSPDSGAYNEQFFGPGTRLTVL.

This clonotype was found many times. The J gene is TRBJ2-1, the V gene TRBV5-1; D unclear. The CDR3 contains 14 residues. Germline V gene sequence: CDR1 SGHRS, CDR2 YFSETQ. The V end lost 0 bases, the J end lost 5 bases, and 9 bases lay between the germline ends. CDR3 bases: TGCGCCAGCAGCTTGGACCGGCCGGACAATGAGCAGTTCTTC. This gives the protein CASSLDRPDNEQFF.

The V and J genes are TRBV7-9 and TRBJ2-7; tentative D call: TRBD2 (7 bases). The CDR3 runs to 13 residues. V lost 10 bases and J lost 4, with 17 bases in between. Germline V gene sequence: CDR1 SEHNR, CDR2 FQNEAQ (reference sequence). CDR3 sequence: CATRKGGGYEQYF. CDR3 DNA sequence: TGTGCCACCAGAAAAGGGGGGGGATACGAGCAGTACTTC. Full variable domain (rest looked up from reference TRBV7-9 and TRBJ2-7): DTGVSQNPRHKITKRGQNVTFRCDPISEHNRLYWYRQTLGQGPEFLTYFQNEAQLEKSRLLSDRFSAERPKGSFSTLEIQRTEQGDSAMYLCATRKGGGYEQYFGPGTRLTVT.

This clonotype came up many times. The V and J genes are TRBV19 and TRBJ2-1; 9 bases are shared with TRBD1. Germline trimming cut 3 bases from V and 8 bases from J; bases unmatched to any gene: 8. Germline V gene sequence: CDR1 LNHDA, CDR2 SQIVND (reference sequence). The CDR3 loop spans 15 amino acids. The chain's CDR3 is CASSIKGQGSYEQFF. DNA of the CDR3: TGTGCCAGTAGTATTAAGGGACAGGGAAGCTATGAGCAGTTCTTC.

The sample holds many counts of this clonotype. This chain connects TRBV29-1 to TRBJ1-1; 11 bases fit TRBD1. CDR3 length equals 14 residues. Germline V gene data show CDR1 as SQVTM and CDR2 as ANQGSEA. V shed 7 bases, J shed 1 base, and the junction held 5 bases outside the gene matches. CDR3 nucleotide sequence: TGCAGCGCACGGACAGGGGGCCGGAACACTGAAGCTTTCTTT. This translates into CSARTGGRNTEAFF.

In this sample, this clonotype turned up many times. The chain employs TRBV7-2 and TRBJ2-1; 9 nucleotides agree with TRBD2. The CDR3 length is 15 residues. Germline lookup yields CDR1 SGHTA and CDR2 FQGNSA. After removal of 1 base from V and 7 bases from J, the junction contained 5 bases not matched to a gene. The CDR3 DNA reads TGTGCCAGCAGCTTAGAACTAGCGGGTGGGAATGAGCAGTTCTTC. It codes for CASSLELAGGNEQFF.

This clonotype came up a few times. CDR3 in amino acids: CSARGGSGMGATDTQYF. CDR3 nucleotides: TGCAGTGCTAGAGGGGGGTCTGGAATGGGGGCCACAGATACGCAGTATTTT. The chain uses TRBV20-1 and TRBJ2-3, with D tentatively TRBD1 (6 bases). V lost 1 base and J 2 bases, leaving 19 bases between the germline ends. This CDR3 has 17 amino acids. Germline CDR1 is DFQATT and CDR2 is SNEGSKA (reference sequence).

This clonotype has at least ten counts. The chain is built from TRBV29-1 and TRBJ1-4; possibly TRBD1 for D (6 bases). Trimming shortened V by 1 base and J by 8 bases, and 8 bases separated the two germline ends. The CDR3 spans 12 residues. CDR1 and CDR2 from the germline V gene are SQVTM and ANQGSEA. The CDR3 region has the DNA TGCAGCGTTGAAGGAGGGGGAGAAAAACTGTTTTTT. Its protein product is CSVEGGGEKLFF.